What follows are 24 T cell receptor beta chains derived from one specimen sequenced in a study of T cells in Graves' hyperthyroidism and ophthalmopathy. RNA transcripts provided the source from which TCR beta CDR3 regions were amplified. The HTBI primer set served for first-round RT-PCR of the TCR CDR3. TCRdb re-called the multiplex PCR reads with MiXCR, one entry per CDR3 protein. The sample consists of about 270,000 distinct CDR3 sequences, around 25% of them appearing once. Sample: blood. These receptors all stem from a middle-aged man with Graves' hyperthyroidism that later progressed to Graves' ophthalmopathy.

This clonotype was counted many times. The chain has TRBV6-5 and TRBJ1-2; TRBD1 is a possible D gene (5 bases). CDR3 size: 14 residues. The ends were cut back, 0 bases at V and 4 bases at J, with 9 bases in the middle. Germline V gives CDR1 MNHEY, CDR2 SVGAGI. The CDR3 loop is CASSYSGEGYGYTF. The CDR3 DNA reads as TGTGCCAGCAGTTACTCGGGGGAGGGCTATGGCTACACCTTC.

In its sample, this clonotype was seen many times. This chain uses TRBV20-1 with TRBJ1-1; TRBD1 agrees at 7 bases. CDR3 length: 14 amino acids. Germline CDR1 reads DFQATT; CDR2 reads SNEGSKA (reference sequence). V gave up 3 bases and J gave up 5 bases; unmatched junction bases: 9. This CDR3 is CSARGTAQGTEAFF. The CDR3, as DNA: TGCAGTGCTAGGGGGACAGCCCAAGGGACTGAAGCTTTCTTT.

V gene TRBV10-3 combines with J gene TRBJ1-1, with TRBD1 matching 8 bases. The CDR3 runs to 16 residues. The ends lost 2 bases at V and 7 bases at J; junction bases unmatched: 12. Germline CDR1 ENHRY, CDR2 SYGVKD. CDR3: CAISERASPGQDEAFF. The CDR3 DNA sequence: TGTGCCATCAGTGAGAGGGCTTCGCCGGGACAGGATGAAGCTTTCTTT.

This clonotype was seen ten or more times. This chain links TRBV19 with TRBJ1-2; the D is unclear. This CDR3 comprises 10 residues. V shed 9 bases and J shed 4 bases, with 6 bases lying between them. Germline V gene sequence: CDR1 LNHDA, CDR2 SQIVND (reference sequence). CDR3 loop: CASESYGYTF. The DNA of the CDR3 is TGTGCCAGCGAATCCTATGGCTACACCTTC.

Ten or more counts support this clonotype. The chain has TRBV5-5 and TRBJ1-1, with D unresolved. V dropped 2 bases and J dropped 1 base, with 6 bases sitting between them. CDR3 length: 13 amino acids. In germline, CDR1 is SGHKS, CDR2 YYEKEE (reference sequence). The CDR3 is CASSFRWNTEAFF. Here the CDR3 DNA reads TGTGCCAGCAGCTTCCGCTGGAACACTGAAGCTTTCTTT.

V gene TRBV7-2 combines with J gene TRBJ2-5, with a possible D match to TRBD1 (6 bases). Trimming removed 0 bases at V and 4 bases at J, with 12 bases between. CDR1 is SGHTA and CDR2 is FQGNSA in the germline V gene. The CDR3 has 15 residues. This CDR3 reads CASSLAGWDIETQYF. CDR3 DNA: TGTGCCAGCAGCTTAGCGGGTTGGGACATAGAGACCCAGTACTTC.

The V call is TRBV6-2 or TRBV6-3, the J call TRBJ1-1, with D possibly being TRBD1 (5 bases). Germline V gene data show CDR1 as MNHEY and CDR2 as SVGEGT. The CDR3 is 16 residues long. Trimming took off 4 bases at V and 6 bases at J, with 21 bases between the two ends. The CDR3 nucleotides read TGTGCCAGCAGTTCACCTCGGACATACCCCGAGCCTGAAGCTTTCTTT. Encoded protein: CASSSPRTYPEPEAFF.

In this sample, this clonotype turned up many times. A clone one base away is much larger, so this may be a read error. The chain employs TRBV4-1 and TRBJ1-1; D ambiguous. The length of the CDR3 is 14 residues. Per germline, CDR1 MGHRA and CDR2 YSYEKL. V shed 2 bases and J shed 8 bases, with 15 bases lying between them. CDR3 nucleotides: TGCGCCAGCAGCCAATGGTTTGATGCAGCCGAAGCTTTCTTT. Translation gives CASSQWFDAAEAFF.

This clonotype was counted at least ten times. The chain employs TRBV7-8 and TRBJ2-7; D call uncertain. Trimming removed 1 base from V and 6 bases from J, with 13 bases in between. The CDR3 spans 14 residues. From germline, CDR1 is SGHVS and CDR2 FQNEAQ. CDR3 amino acids: CASSLGLVGFEQYF. The DNA for the CDR3 is TGTGCCAGCAGCTTAGGTCTAGTCGGTTTCGAGCAGTACTTC.

The chain has TRBV6-1 and TRBJ1-1; 7 nucleotides match TRBD1. After removal of 5 bases from V and 4 bases from J, the junction contained 4 bases not matched to a gene. Germline values: CDR1 MNHNS, CDR2 SASEGT. The CDR3 sequence is 13 residues long. CDR3 DNA: TGTGCCAGCAGTAAACAGGGGACCACTGAAGCTTTCTTT. As protein: CASSKQGTTEAFF.

This clonotype was counted ten times or more. The chain is built from TRBV11-1 and TRBJ2-7; 9 nucleotides agree with TRBD1. CDR3 size: 17 residues. The V gene end was trimmed by 6 bases and the J gene end by 6 bases; junction bases not matched to a gene: 18. The germline CDR1 and CDR2 sequences are SGHAT and FQDESV (reference sequence). CDR3 residues: CASSGPGQGSLLSEQYF. The CDR3 DNA reads as TGTGCCAGCAGTGGTCCGGGACAGGGTTCCCTCCTGAGCGAGCAGTACTTC.

This chain joins TRBV27 and TRBJ2-2, with D possibly called TRBD1 or TRBD2 (5 bases each). V was clipped by 4 bases and J by 5 bases, with 14 bases between them. CDR3 size: 15 residues. CDR1 is MNHEY and CDR2 is SMNVEV in the germline V gene (reference sequence). DNA for the CDR3: TGTGCCAGCAGTTCCGGGACGATCGTGACCGGGGAGCTGTTTTTT. Encoded protein: CASSSGTIVTGELFF.

This clonotype was observed many times. J is TRBJ1-2 and V is TRBV20-1; TRBD1 matches at 8 bases. Germline CDR1 and CDR2: DFQATT and SNEGSKA (reference sequence). The CDR3 loop spans 16 amino acids. V was clipped by 3 bases and J by 3 bases; unmatched bases: 12. CDR3: CSARGQEFGYDYGYTF. Written as DNA, the CDR3 is TGCAGTGCTAGGGGACAGGAATTCGGCTACGACTATGGCTACACCTTC.

This clonotype has at least ten counts. V gene TRBV30 combines with J gene TRBJ1-1; D remains ambiguous. The CDR3 loop spans 13 amino acids. Germline CDR1 GTSNPN, CDR2 SVGIG (reference sequence). V was cut by 3 bases and J by 0 bases, with 8 bases left in between. Here the CDR3 reads CAWRTLLNTEAFF. In nucleotides, the CDR3 is TGTGCCTGGAGGACCCTTTTGAACACTGAAGCTTTCTTT. The variable domain in full, with the rest retrieved from reference TRBV30 and TRBJ1-1, is SQTIHQWPATLVQPVGSPLSLECTVEGTSNPNLYWYRQAAGRGLQLLFYSVGIGQISSEVPQNLSASRPQDRQFILSSKKLLLSDSGFYLCAWRTLLNTEAFFGQGTRLTVV.

This clonotype has a count of ten or more. The J gene is TRBJ1-2, the V gene TRBV29-1, with 10 nucleotides matching TRBD1. V lost 5 bases to trimming and J lost 7 bases; unmatched junction nucleotides: 4. This CDR3 contains 12 residues. Looked up from germline, CDR1 is SQVTM and CDR2 is ANQGSEA. In DNA, the CDR3 is TGCAGCGTTCAGACAGGGGGCGTTGGCTACACCTTC. This sequence encodes CSVQTGGVGYTF.

This sequence joins TRBV19 and TRBJ1-1; no clear D. Trimming shortened V by 6 bases and J by 5 bases, and 13 bases separated the two germline ends. CDR3 length equals 13 residues. The germline V gene has CDR1 LNHDA and CDR2 SQIVND (reference sequence). CDR3 nucleotides: TGTGCCAGTAGATACACCGATGGGACTGAAGCTTTCTTT. Its protein product is CASRYTDGTEAFF.

The chain couples TRBV12-3 or TRBV12-4 to TRBJ1-2; D possibly corresponds to TRBD1 (6 bases). V lost 3 bases and J lost 7, with 18 bases in between. This CDR3 is built from 15 residues. In DNA form, the CDR3 reads TGTGCCAGCAGTTTGGGGGCCAGGGCCGGGGGTGGCTACACCTTC. This translates into CASSLGARAGGGYTF.

The V and J genes are TRBV30 and TRBJ1-5; D is perhaps TRBD1 (6 bases). V was trimmed by 1 base and J by 5 bases, leaving 6 bases between them. The germline V gene encodes CDR1 GTSNPN and CDR2 SVGIG (reference sequence). The CDR3 length is 12 residues. The CDR3 here is CAWSGTDQPQHF. The CDR3 DNA reads as TGTGCCTGGAGTGGGACAGATCAGCCCCAGCATTTT. The full variable domain, rest sourced from reference TRBV30 and TRBJ1-5, is SQTIHQWPATLVQPVGSPLSLECTVEGTSNPNLYWYRQAAGRGLQLLFYSVGIGQISSEVPQNLSASRPQDRQFILSSKKLLLSDSGFYLCAWSGTDQPQHFGDGTRLSIL.

The sample holds many counts of this clonotype. The chain uses TRBV27 and TRBJ2-5, with D maybe TRBD1 (5 bases). Germline assignment: CDR1 MNHEY and CDR2 SMNVEV (reference sequence). V lost 5 bases and J lost 5, with 21 bases in between. CDR3 length: 16 residues. For the CDR3, the DNA is TGTGCCAGCAGTCGCGGTAGGGGCGGAAAATTTGAGACCCAGTACTTC. It codes for CASSRGRGGKFETQYF.

In this sample, this clonotype turned up many times. The genes are TRBV6-1 and TRBJ1-5, with TRBD1 as a possible D gene (6 bases). Germline CDR1 MNHNS, CDR2 SASEGT. Trimming left V 4 bases short and J 0 bases short, with 10 bases between. CDR3 size: 15 residues. As DNA, the CDR3 is TGTGCCAGCAGTGCATACAGGGATAGCAATCAGCCCCAGCATTTT. Protein sequence: CASSAYRDSNQPQHF.

This clonotype has a count of ten or more. V is TRBV5-1 and J is TRBJ1-2; D uncertain. CDR1 is SGHRS, CDR2 YFSETQ, per germline. V lost 7 bases and J 6 bases, leaving 16 bases between the germline ends. This CDR3 is 13 amino acids long. CDR3 in DNA: TGCGCCAGCGCCTCCAGCTCGACGGATGGCTACACCTTC. Protein sequence: CASASSSTDGYTF.

This clonotype was detected many times. The chain links TRBV9 to TRBJ2-7, with 7 positions matching TRBD2. Germline CDR1 reads SGDLS; CDR2 reads YYNGEE. V dropped 2 bases and J dropped 5; count of bases not matched to a gene: 7. This CDR3 contains 14 residues. CDR3 coding DNA: TGTGCCAGCAGCGTCGAGGGCACTAGCGACGAGCAGTACTTC. Protein sequence: CASSVEGTSDEQYF.

This clonotype was picked up many times. The chain employs TRBV29-1 and TRBJ1-1, with 9 bases matching TRBD1. The CDR3 is 15 residues long. Germline assignment: CDR1 SQVTM and CDR2 ANQGSEA. The junction had 8 bases not matched to a gene; V was cut back by 5 bases and J by 1 base. The CDR3 sequence: CSVSRGGQGNTEAFF. The DNA of the CDR3 is TGCAGCGTTTCCAGGGGGGGACAGGGGAACACTGAAGCTTTCTTT.

Only one count was recorded for this clonotype. V is TRBV12-5 and J is TRBJ1-1; D is unclear. The CDR3 runs to 13 residues. The germline gives CDR1 LGHNT, CDR2 FRNRAP. V lost 3 bases to trimming and J lost 5 bases, with 10 bases between them. The CDR3 coding sequence is TGTGCTAGTGGTTTAGATAGAGCTACTGAAGCTTTCTTT. It codes for CASGLDRATEAFF.